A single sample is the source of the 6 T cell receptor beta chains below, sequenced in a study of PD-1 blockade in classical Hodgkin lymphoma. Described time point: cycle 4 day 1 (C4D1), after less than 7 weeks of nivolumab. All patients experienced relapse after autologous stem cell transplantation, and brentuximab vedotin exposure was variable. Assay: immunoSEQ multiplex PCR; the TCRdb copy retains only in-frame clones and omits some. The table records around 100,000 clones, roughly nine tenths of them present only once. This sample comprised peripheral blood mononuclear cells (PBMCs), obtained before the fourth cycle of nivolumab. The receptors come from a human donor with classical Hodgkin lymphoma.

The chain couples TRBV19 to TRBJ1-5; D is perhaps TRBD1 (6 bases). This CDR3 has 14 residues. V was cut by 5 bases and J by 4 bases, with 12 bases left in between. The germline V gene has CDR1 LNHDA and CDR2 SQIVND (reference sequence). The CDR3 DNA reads TGTGCCAGTAGTCCCAGGGGCCGGAATCAGCCCCAGCATTTT. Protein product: CASSPRGRNQPQHF.

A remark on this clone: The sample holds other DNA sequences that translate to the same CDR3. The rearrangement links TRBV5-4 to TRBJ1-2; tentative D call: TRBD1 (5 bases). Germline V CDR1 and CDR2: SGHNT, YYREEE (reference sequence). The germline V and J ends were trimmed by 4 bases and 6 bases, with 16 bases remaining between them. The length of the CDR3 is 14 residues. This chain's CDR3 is CASSSTRGNHGYTF. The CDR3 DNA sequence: TGTGCCAGCAGCAGCACCCGGGGGAACCATGGCTACACCTTC.

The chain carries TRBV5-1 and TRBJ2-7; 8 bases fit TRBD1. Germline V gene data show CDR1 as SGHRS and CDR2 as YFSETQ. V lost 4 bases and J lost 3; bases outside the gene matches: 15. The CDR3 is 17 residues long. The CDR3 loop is CASSPDRVGDGNYEQYF. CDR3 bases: TGCGCCAGCAGCCCGGACAGGGTGGGAGATGGAAACTACGAGCAGTACTTC.

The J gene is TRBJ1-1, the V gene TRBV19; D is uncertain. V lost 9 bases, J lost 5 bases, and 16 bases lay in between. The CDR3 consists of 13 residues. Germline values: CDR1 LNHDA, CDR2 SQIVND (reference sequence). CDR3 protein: CASGRTDGTEAFF. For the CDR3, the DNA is TGTGCCAGCGGACGGACCGACGGAACTGAAGCTTTCTTT.

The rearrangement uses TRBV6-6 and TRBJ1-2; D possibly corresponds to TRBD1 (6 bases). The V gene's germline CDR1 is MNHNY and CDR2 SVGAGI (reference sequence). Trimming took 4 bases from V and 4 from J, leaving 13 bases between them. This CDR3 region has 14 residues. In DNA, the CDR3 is TGTGCCAGCAGTTCCCGGGACATGGGCTATGGCTACACCTTC. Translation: CASSSRDMGYGYTF.

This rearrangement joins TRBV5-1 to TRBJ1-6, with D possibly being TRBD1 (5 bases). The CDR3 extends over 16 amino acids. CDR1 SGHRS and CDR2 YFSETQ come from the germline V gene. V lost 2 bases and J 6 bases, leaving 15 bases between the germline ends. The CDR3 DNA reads TGCGCCAGCAGCTTCGCTGGGAGGGACCTTAATTCACCCCTCCACTTT. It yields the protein CASSFAGRDLNSPLHF.